This T cell receptor (beta chain) was found in a study of OX40 agonist ivuxolimab in advanced cancers. As for the study more broadly: The costimulatory receptor OX40 (CD134) was targeted by ivuxolimab, a fully human IgG2 agonistic monoclonal antibody. Prior anti-PD-1, anti-PD-L1 or anti-CTLA-4 therapy was permitted, and approximately 40% of dose-escalation patients had received checkpoint inhibitors. Peripheral TCRbeta sequencing was intended to test whether TCR sequence diversity was altered and clonal T-cell expansion was caused by ivuxolimab. Of the approximately 50 dose-escalation patients, hepatocellular carcinoma was present in roughly 19, melanoma in approximately 15, renal cell carcinoma in 9 and head and neck cancer in 9. Three dose-escalation patients achieved partial responses, one with hepatocellular carcinoma and two with cutaneous melanoma. The paper describes the monotherapy dose-escalation part (N = 52 patients) of the phase I trial of ivuxolimab. The dose-escalation cohort was over 70% male with a mean age of approximately 59 years, ranging from about 23 to 85. Intravenous ivuxolimab was administered to patients every 2 weeks at six dose levels: 0.01, 0.1, 0.3, 1.5, 3 and 10 mg/kg. Beyond this particular receptor, the publication reports: Which antigens the clonally expanded peripheral T cells were specific for was not determined. In the 0.1-3.0 mg/kg groups, partial responders were among the patients with the lowest normalized peripheral clonal expansion, particularly in CD8+ T cells. At doses of 0.1 to 3.0 mg/kg, clonal expansion of both CD4+ and CD8+ T cells in blood was seen between baseline and week 6. Low levels of normalized T-cell clonal expansion were also seen in some patients who did not respond. On average, CD8+ T cells showed more expanded clones than CD4+ T cells after ivuxolimab.

On this clone itself: Its antigen remains unidentified. The record has no base qualities; no much larger clone is one base away.

Patients with a history of autoimmune disease or receiving systemic immunosuppression were excluded from the trial. Peripheral blood for TCR sequencing was collected from all dose cohorts at baseline, on cycle 4 day 1, and on cycle 7 day 1. The samples were drawn from a first-in-human, open-label, multicenter phase I dose-escalation trial of ivuxolimab. The trial enrolled adults with locally advanced or metastatic head and neck squamous cell, hepatocellular, melanoma or renal cell carcinoma. Before TCR sequencing, CD4+ T cells and CD8+ T cells were sorted from peripheral blood as separate populations. Genomic DNA was isolated from the sorted cells so that the TCRbeta CDR3 region could be sequenced. TCRbeta CDR3 regions were sequenced using the immunoSEQ Assay. Drawn from immuneACCESS, this table holds only the in-frame rearrangements with V and J called that TCRdb kept. Clones are partly lost; checked studies trace under half to an unresolved V gene and leave the rest unexplained. The sample table holds over 45,000 clones, of which about 80% were seen once. Together, the top ten hold around 4.6% of the sample.

The material was CD4+ or CD8+ T cells sorted from blood, obtained in a trial of the OX40 agonist ivuxolimab. The receptor's source is an adult with an advanced solid tumor such as melanoma, head and neck, liver or kidney cancer.

The CDR3 sequence is CASRVAGRDNEQFF. The sequence in DNA is TGTGCCAGCAGGGTAGCGGGTAGAGACAATGAGCAGTTCTTC. The rearranged segments are TRBV6-5 and TRBJ2-1, and TRBD2 matches 7 of the central bases. CDR1 and CDR2 are read off the germline V gene as MNHEY and SVGAGI. Clipping removes 6 bases from V and 5 bases from J, with 7 as the unmatched junction base count. From its cysteine to its phenylalanine, the CDR3 spans 14 amino acids. Kept here is only the CDR3 DNA, which spans 42 bases and is read in frame from base 1.